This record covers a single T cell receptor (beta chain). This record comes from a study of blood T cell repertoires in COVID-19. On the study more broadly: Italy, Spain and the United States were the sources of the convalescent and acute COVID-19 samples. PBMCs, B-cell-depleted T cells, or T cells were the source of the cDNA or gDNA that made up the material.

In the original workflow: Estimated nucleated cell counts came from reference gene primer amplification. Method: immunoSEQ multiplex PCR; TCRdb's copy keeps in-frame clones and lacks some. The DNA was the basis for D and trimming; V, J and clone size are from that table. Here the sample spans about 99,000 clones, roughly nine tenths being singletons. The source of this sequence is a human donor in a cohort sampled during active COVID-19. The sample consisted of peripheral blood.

CDR3 nucleotide sequence: TGTGCCAGCAGCTTAGCGTATGGGGGGATCGCCTACAATGAGCAGTTCTTC. It codes for CASSLAYGGIAYNEQFF. The chain carries TRBV7-9 and TRBJ2-1; D may be TRBD2 (6 bases). CDR1 is SEHNR and CDR2 is FQNEAQ in the germline V gene (reference sequence). The CDR3 has 17 residues. V gave up 0 bases and J gave up 2 bases, with 14 bases separating them.